These 22 T cell receptor beta chains were all obtained from the same sample, sequenced in a study of blood T cell repertoires in COVID-19. Profiled with immunoSEQ multiplex PCR; TCRdb holds only in-frame clones, not every one. In the table there are 110,000 to 150,000 clones, approximately 88% of which are singletons. Sequencing was performed on peripheral blood. The source of these receptors is a man aged 65 to 85 with acute or convalescent COVID-19.

The V gene is TRBV6-5, the J gene TRBJ1-4; TRBD1 matches 10 bases. Trimming took 5 bases from V and 7 from J; bases not matched to a gene: 4. The CDR3 contains 14 residues. Germline CDR1 is MNHEY and CDR2 is SVGAGI. The CDR3 DNA reads TGTGCCAGCAGTCCGGGACAGGGGAGTGAAAAACTGTTTTTT. Translation: CASSPGQGSEKLFF.

The chain is built from TRBV4-1 and TRBJ2-6; TRBD1 matches 8 bases. Germline-derived CDR1 and CDR2 are MGHRA and YSYEKL. The CDR3 runs 17 residues. V lost 0 bases and J lost 2; bases outside the gene matches: 3. In DNA form, the CDR3 reads TGCGCCAGCAGCCAAGAGCTGGACAGGGCTGGGGCCAACGTCCTGACTTTC. Protein sequence: CASSQELDRAGANVLTF.

The chain is built from TRBV28 and TRBJ1-6; 8 positions match TRBD1. V dropped 8 bases and J dropped 9; count of bases not matched to a gene: 3. Germline V gene lookup returns CDR1 MDHEN and CDR2 SYDVKM. The CDR3 sequence is 12 residues long. The chain's CDR3 is CASGTGFSPLHF. The CDR3 DNA reads TGTGCCAGCGGGACAGGATTTTCACCCCTCCACTTT.

The chain links TRBV12-3 or TRBV12-4 to TRBJ1-4; D might be TRBD1 (6 bases). Trimming took 3 bases from V and 8 from J, leaving 10 bases between them. This CDR3 is 13 amino acids long. CDR3 nucleotide sequence: TGTGCCAGCAGTTTGCAGGGGTGGGAAAAACTGTTTTTT. As protein: CASSLQGWEKLFF.

The V gene is TRBV5-6, the J gene TRBJ2-1, with 8 bases lining up with TRBD1. Germline values: CDR1 SGHDT, CDR2 YYEEEE. With V trimmed by 1 base and J by 4 bases, 7 bases remained unmatched. This CDR3 spans 16 amino acids. Written as DNA, the CDR3 is TGTGCCAGCAGCTTGTTAGGGGACAGGAGATACAATGAGCAGTTCTTC. Translation: CASSLLGDRRYNEQFF.

The chain couples TRBV14 to TRBJ1-1, with D possibly being TRBD1 (5 bases). This CDR3 region has 12 residues. CDR1 SGHDN and CDR2 FVKESK come from the germline V gene. Trimming removed 1 base at V and 10 bases at J, with 10 bases between. CDR3 sequence reads: CASSQGQISAFF. CDR3 bases: TGTGCCAGCAGCCAAGGACAGATATCAGCTTTCTTT.

This sequence joins TRBV28 and TRBJ2-2; 11 bases fit TRBD2. CDR3 length: 15 residues. Losses at the gene ends were 2 bases for V and 6 bases for J; bases not matched to a gene: 2. The germline CDR1 and CDR2 sequences are MDHEN and SYDVKM. The CDR3: CASSLSSGRAGELFF. The CDR3 bases are TGTGCCAGCAGTTTAAGTAGCGGGAGGGCCGGGGAGCTGTTTTTT.

The J gene is TRBJ2-4, the V gene TRBV30, with 9 bases matching TRBD2. The CDR3 sequence is 14 residues long. Trimming at V came to 4 bases and at J to 3 bases, leaving 4 bases not matched to a gene. Germline V gene sequence: CDR1 GTSNPN, CDR2 SVGIG (reference sequence). The CDR3 nucleotides read TGTGCCTGGAACGAGCGGGAGGACAAAAACATTCAGTACTTC. Translation gives CAWNEREDKNIQYF.

The gene calls are TRBV27 and TRBJ2-5; no clear D. This CDR3 is 10 amino acids long. Germline V CDR1 and CDR2: MNHEY, SMNVEV (reference sequence). Trimming took off 6 bases at V and 7 bases at J, with 6 bases between the two ends. The CDR3 bases are TGTGCCAGCAGCTCTTCGACCCAGTACTTC. Translated: CASSSSTQYF.

V usage is TRBV2 and J usage is TRBJ2-7; 8 nucleotides line up with TRBD1. Germline loops: CDR1 SNHLY, CDR2 FYNNEI. The V gene end was trimmed by 6 bases and the J gene end by 6 bases; junction bases not matched to a gene: 7. The CDR3 has 13 residues. CDR3 bases: TGTGCCAGCAGGGGGGGACAGGCCCTCGAGCAGTACTTC. It codes for CASRGGQALEQYF. Variable domain in full (rest from reference TRBV2 and TRBJ2-7): EPEVTQTPSHQVTQMGQEVILRCVPISNHLYFYWYRQILGQKVEFLVSFYNNEISEKSEIFDDQFSVERPDGSNFTLKIRSTKLEDSAMYFCASRGGQALEQYFGPGTRLTVT.

This clone was found once. The chain has TRBV19 and TRBJ2-2; D uncertain. V was pared by 10 bases and J by 6 bases, with 6 bases between. This CDR3 spans 10 amino acids. Germline V gene data show CDR1 as LNHDA and CDR2 as SQIVND (reference sequence). CDR3 amino acids: CATRAGELFF. The CDR3 bases are TGTGCCACCCGCGCCGGGGAGCTGTTTTTT.

The V and J genes are TRBV23-1 and TRBJ1-4; D may be TRBD1 (6 bases). TRBV23-1 is marked as an open reading frame, function uncertain. V dropped 7 bases and J dropped 0 bases, with 15 bases sitting between them. The CDR3 runs 16 residues. The CDR3 spells CASTQGPPATNEKLFF. CDR3 sequence (DNA): TGCGCCAGCACACAGGGTCCACCTGCAACTAATGAAAAACTGTTTTTT.

This chain joins TRBV2 and TRBJ1-2; 7 bases map to TRBD1. This CDR3 is 14 amino acids long. CDR1 is SNHLY, CDR2 FYNNEI, per germline. V dropped 5 bases and J dropped 3; count of bases not matched to a gene: 6. DNA of the CDR3: TGTGCCAGCAGTTTACAGGGGAGCGACTATGGCTACACCTTC. Translated, it gives CASSLQGSDYGYTF.

The gene calls are TRBV6-5 and TRBJ1-1, with D possibly TRBD1 on 6 matching bases. The CDR3 is made up of 14 amino acids. V gave up 2 bases and J gave up 6 bases, with 13 bases separating them. Germline V gives CDR1 MNHEY, CDR2 SVGAGI. In nucleotides, the CDR3 is TGTGCCAGCAGTTACCTCACAGGGAGCGCTGAAGCTTTCTTT. Translation gives CASSYLTGSAEAFF.

This clone was detected only once. The V call is TRBV19, the J call TRBJ2-1; D is unresolved. V lost 4 bases to trimming and J lost 1 base, with 17 bases between them. This CDR3 contains 17 residues. Germline values: CDR1 LNHDA, CDR2 SQIVND (reference sequence). The CDR3 region has the DNA TGTGCCAGTAGTACCCCCAAGTACGGTTGGTCCTACAATGAGCAGTTCTTC. Protein sequence: CASSTPKYGWSYNEQFF. Drawing the rest from reference TRBV19 and TRBJ2-1, the complete variable domain is DGGITQSPKYLFRKEGQNVTLSCEQNLNHDAMYWYRQDPGQGLRLIYYSQIVNDFQKGDIAEGYSVSREKKESFPLTVTSAQKNPTAFYLCASSTPKYGWSYNEQFFGPGTRLTVL.

The genes are TRBV6-1 and TRBJ2-1, with 14 bases aligning to TRBD2. The ends lost 1 base at V and 4 bases at J; junction bases unmatched: 12. CDR3 length equals 20 residues. Germline lookup yields CDR1 MNHNS and CDR2 SASEGT. This CDR3 reads CASSEEEIGTSGSLYNEQFF. Here the CDR3 DNA reads TGTGCCAGCAGTGAAGAAGAAATCGGGACTAGCGGGAGTTTGTACAATGAGCAGTTCTTC.

As DNA, the CDR3 is TGTGCAAGTCCCGCCCGTGGGCTCGAGCAGTACTTC. It is translated as CASPARGLEQYF. This chain links TRBV12-2 with TRBJ2-7; the table assigns TRBD1, which was not confirmed against the DNA. TRBV12-2 is marked as a pseudogene. CDR3 length: 12 residues.

A single count supports this clone. The chain has TRBV7-6 and TRBJ2-2, with TRBD2 matching over 10 bases. Losses at the gene ends were 5 bases for V and 0 bases for J; bases not matched to a gene: 9. Germline loops: CDR1 SGHVS, CDR2 FNYEAQ. This CDR3 is built from 18 residues. CDR3 sequence reads: CASSPRTSGSANTGELFF. CDR3 in DNA: TGTGCCAGCAGCCCGCGGACTAGCGGTTCCGCGAACACCGGGGAGCTGTTTTTT.

The chain links TRBV6-6 to TRBJ2-1; 8 bases align to TRBD1. Trimming took 5 bases from V and 10 from J; bases not matched to a gene: 7. CDR3 size: 13 residues. CDR1 is MNHNY, CDR2 SVGAGI, per germline (reference sequence). This CDR3 reads CASSAGQGTEQFF. The DNA of the CDR3 is TGTGCCAGCAGTGCCGGACAGGGCACCGAGCAGTTCTTC.

The chain employs TRBV3-1 (or the pseudogene TRBV3-2) and TRBJ2-5, with 11 bases matching TRBD1. Germline lookup yields CDR1 LGHDT and CDR2 YNNKEL (reference sequence). The J segment lost 4 bases and the V segment lost 1 base, leaving 8 bases of the junction unmatched. There are 17 residues in the CDR3. The CDR3 loop reads CASSQANLGQGGETQYF. The CDR3 bases are TGTGCCAGCAGCCAAGCCAACTTGGGACAGGGGGGAGAGACCCAGTACTTC.

This chain connects TRBV28 to TRBJ1-1, with D tentatively TRBD1 (5 bases). This CDR3 has 14 amino acids. The germline CDR1 and CDR2 sequences are MDHEN and SYDVKM. Trimming removed 7 bases from V and 1 base from J, with 13 bases in between. The CDR3 region is CASTSQGGNTEAFF. CDR3 bases: TGTGCCAGCACCTCTCAGGGCGGGAACACTGAAGCTTTCTTT.

The chain uses TRBV10-2 and TRBJ2-1; 13 bases are shared with TRBD2. This CDR3 contains 14 residues. CDR1 is WSHSY, CDR2 SAAADI, per germline. V gave up 9 bases and J gave up 6 bases; unmatched junction bases: 5. This CDR3 is CASTLAGGGNEQFF. The DNA for the CDR3 is TGCGCCAGTACACTAGCGGGGGGGGGCAATGAGCAGTTCTTC.